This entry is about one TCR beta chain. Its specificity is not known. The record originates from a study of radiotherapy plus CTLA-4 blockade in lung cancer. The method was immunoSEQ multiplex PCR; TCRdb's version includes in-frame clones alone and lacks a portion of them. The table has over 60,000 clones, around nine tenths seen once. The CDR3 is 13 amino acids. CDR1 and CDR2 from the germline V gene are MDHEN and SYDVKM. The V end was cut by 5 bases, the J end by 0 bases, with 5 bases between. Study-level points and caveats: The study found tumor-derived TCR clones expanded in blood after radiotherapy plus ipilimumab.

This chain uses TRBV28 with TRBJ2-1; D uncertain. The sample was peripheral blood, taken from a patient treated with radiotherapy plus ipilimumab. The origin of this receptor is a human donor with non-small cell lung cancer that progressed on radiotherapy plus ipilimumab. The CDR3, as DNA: TGTGCCAGCAGTCCGGACTCCTACAATGAGCAGTTCTTC. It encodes CASSPDSYNEQFF.